This T cell receptor (beta chain) was sequenced during a study of cytomegalovirus exposure and HLA in healthy donors. This clone was recorded only once. Its matching antigen is unknown. Points from the study as a whole: Reports indicate that TCR beta sequences accurately predicted the HLA-A and HLA-B alleles of most subjects.

CDR1 is LNHNV, CDR2 YYDKDF, per germline (reference sequence). The CDR3 extends over 13 amino acids. V was pared by 1 base and J by 9 bases, with 5 bases of the junction left unmatched. In the PCR, 60 Vbeta and 13 Jbeta primers were used. The table came from immunoSEQ multiplex PCR; TCRdb's copy has only in-frame clones and leaves some out. Of some 99,000 clones in the sample, approximately 80% are singletons; the top ten hold more than 2%. V usage is TRBV15 and J usage is TRBJ2-5, with TRBD2 identical over 7 bases. Sequencing was done on a sample of PBMCs. This clonotype originated in a woman in her 30s in good health and CMV-seronegative. The CDR3 coding sequence is TGTGCCACCAGCAGAGGGGGGGGACTCCCCCAGTACTTC. Translated: CATSRGGGLPQYF. Full variable domain (outside the CDR3, taken from reference TRBV15 and TRBJ2-5): DAMVIQNPRYQVTQFGKPVTLSCSQTLNHNVMYWYQQKSSQAPKLLFHYYDKDFNNEADTPDNFQSRRPNTSFCFLDIRSPGLGDTAMYLCATSRGGGLPQYFGPGTRLLVL.